This T cell receptor beta chain was observed in a study of blood T cell repertoires in COVID-19. Germline V gene data show CDR1 as MGHRA and CDR2 as YSYEKL. CDR3 size: 14 residues. J was trimmed by 5 bases and V by 3 bases; bases with no gene match: 3. Methods used by the authors: By means of reference gene primer amplification, nucleated cell counts were estimated. Generated by immunoSEQ multiplex PCR, the TCRdb table keeps only in-frame clones and is missing some. V and J calls and clone size are those listed in that table; D and trimming were worked out from the DNA. The table lists a few hundred thousand clones, about 88% of them singletons. Living in under 30 US areas, the participants were between about 18 and 95 years of age. Donors were grouped by their self-reported clinical history.

Input material: PBMCs or T cells enriched from blood (not recorded which). The V gene is TRBV4-1, the J gene TRBJ1-4; 7 nucleotides line up with TRBD1. The receptor was derived from a woman aged 25 to 39 who had recovered from COVID-19. Here the CDR3 DNA reads TGCGCCAGCAGCCAGGGACAGCCAAATGAAAAACTGTTTTTT. It yields the protein CASSQGQPNEKLFF.